This TCR beta chain was found in a study of beta chain features in type 1 diabetes. Study in general: On cell yields, gender and age, patients and healthy donors were similar. Study results and limitations: Whether TCRB rearrangement is influenced by HLA type went unresolved here. All four CD4+ subsets from Type 1 diabetes patients carried moderately but significantly shorter TCRB CDR3s. High TCR expression in some cells could lead to their over-representation in cDNA sequencing.

Every bit of the isolated RNA underwent reverse transcription, so sequencing read expressed TCRB transcripts. Some clones are missing from TCRdb's copy, which holds only in-frame ones; the method was immunoSEQ multiplex PCR. The sample records about 370,000 clones, 9.6% being singletons. The CDR3 spans 14 residues. V lost 0 bases to trimming and J lost 10 bases, with 16 bases between them. Germline values: CDR1 GTSNPN, CDR2 SVGIG (reference sequence). This clone has just a few counts. The target antigen is unknown. Specimen: central memory CD4+ T cells from blood. The V and J genes are TRBV30 and TRBJ2-1; D may match TRBD1 or TRBD2 (6 bases each). The clonotype originates from a man aged 25 to 45 with type 1 diabetes. The DNA for the CDR3 is TGTGCCTGGAGTGTACCGCCAGGAGGGGGGGAGCAGTTCTTC. Translation: CAWSVPPGGGEQFF.